This TCR beta chain emerged from a study of shared clonotypes between healthy human individuals. In the study overall: A couple of female and a few male donors aged 18 to 49 were enrolled. Study-level points and caveats: A reduction in generation probabilities was seen for non-shared clonotypes relative to those shared by all four donors. The small donor group covered limited genetic and exposure diversity.

The CDR3 runs 11 residues. With 10 bases removed from V and 2 bases from J, the gap between germline ends came to 9 bases. In germline, CDR1 is MNHEY, CDR2 SVGAGI. Remarks on this clone: What it recognizes is unknown.

TCRdb's copy holds only in-frame clones and misses some; the assay was immunoSEQ multiplex PCR. The sample includes roughly 640,000 clones, around 72% of them seen just once. This clonotype was obtained from a woman in her twenties or thirties in good health. The chain links TRBV6-5 to TRBJ2-7; D is undetermined. Input material: memory CD4+ T cells sorted from blood. Subset meaning: CD45RA-negative fraction. DNA for the CDR3: TGTGCCACCTCTAAACCCTACGAGCAGTACTTC. As protein: CATSKPYEQYF.